A selection of T cell receptor beta chains follows, all from one sample in a study of blood T cell repertoires in COVID-19. This table comes from immunoSEQ multiplex PCR, and its TCRdb copy is limited to in-frame clones, with some not included. The data hold roughly 160,000 clones, with roughly 90% observed a single time. The specimen was PBMCs or T cells enriched from blood (not recorded which). These receptors came from a woman aged 50 to 60 who had recovered from COVID-19. CDR3s include the opening cysteine and the closing phenylalanine or tryptophan. D genes are given only for firm matches. The size of a clone is reported for some rows only, either as once, few or many, or as a class for expanded clones.

TRBJ2-1,-,TRBD1,11,TRBV12-3/TRBV12-4,CASSAPGTEFF
TRBJ2-7,once,-,13,TRBV23-1,CASSPMEHSEQYF
TRBJ1-5,-,-,15,TRBV5-6,CASSLEGWGNQPQHF
TRBJ1-5,-,-,14,TRBV5-8,CASSLGQTNQPQHF
TRBJ1-2,once,TRBD1,13,TRBV29-1,CSVEGGGGYGYTF
TRBJ2-3,-,TRBD1,15,TRBV7-9,CASSPGSGGRDTQYF
TRBJ2-7,-,TRBD1,15,TRBV18,CASSPTGTGYYEQYF
TRBJ2-7,-,TRBD2,15,TRBV11-2,CASSGGLAGNYEQYF
TRBJ1-1,-,-,16,TRBV7-9,CASSSTRVDRGVEAFF
TRBJ1-2,few,TRBD1,15,TRBV28,CASRNTGTGNYGYTF
TRBJ2-1,-,TRBD1,17,TRBV24-1,CATSDSTDRAPYNEQFF
TRBJ2-7,-,TRBD2,16,TRBV7-2,CASSSGTSGSAYEQYF
TRBJ2-5,-,-,13,TRBV6-5,CASSYSSISVQYF
TRBJ1-5,-,-,15,TRBV2,CASNGGRRFNQPQHF
TRBJ1-3,few,-,13,TRBV30,CAWSGTGKNTIYF
TRBJ1-4,-,TRBD1,15,TRBV2,CASREQGALNEKLFF
TRBJ2-1,-,-,15,TRBV6-1,CASSEQVIGYNEQFF
TRBJ2-3,-,TRBD2,15,TRBV6-5,CASSLTSANTDTQYF
TRBJ1-4,once,-,17,TRBV19,CASSAITGLGTNEKLFF
TRBJ1-3,-,-,13,TRBV27,CASRPWEGNTIYF
TRBJ1-1,-,-,14,TRBV6-2/TRBV6-3,CASSYSGRNTEAFF
TRBJ2-7,-,TRBD2,13,TRBV5-6,CASSFGSGNEQYF
TRBJ2-1,-,-,12,TRBV19,CASSRRQGEQFF
TRBJ1-4,-,TRBD1,15,TRBV4-3,CASSQGTGSSEKLFF
TRBJ2-3,few,-,15,TRBV24-1,CATSDPRGTGDTQYF
TRBJ2-7,-,-,13,TRBV15,CATSRGTGYEQYF
TRBJ2-7,-,TRBD2,15,TRBV7-2,CASSLQAGGTYEQYF
TRBJ2-3,-,TRBD2,16,TRBV19,CASSPGLAGFTDTQYF